Shown below are 10 T cell receptor beta chains from a single sample sequenced in a study of T-cell memory formation after mild COVID-19. TCRdb fed the 5' RACE reads into MiXCR, producing one record per CDR3 protein. Of tens of thousands of distinct CDR3 sequences listed, 25% are singletons. Sequenced: PBMCs or a T cell subset sorted from them (not recorded which). Receptors were obtained from a man aged 18 to 30 who had mild COVID-19 (a few samples of this study predate the infection). Cell type and time point are not known.

This chain joins TRBV7-9 and TRBJ2-6; D is unresolved. Germline CDR1 SEHNR, CDR2 FQNEAQ (reference sequence). Trimming pared 8 bases from V and 5 bases from J, leaving 4 bases between. The length of the CDR3 is 11 residues. The CDR3 coding sequence is TGTGCCAGCGATAGGGCCAACGTCCTGACTTTC. Translating it yields CASDRANVLTF.

The chain uses TRBV28 and TRBJ2-7, with 11 bases lining up with TRBD2. The V gene end was trimmed by 3 bases and the J gene end by 0 bases; junction bases not matched to a gene: 10. The CDR3 length is 18 residues. The V gene's germline CDR1 is MDHEN and CDR2 SYDVKM. CDR3 sequence: CASSFSGLAGGSSYEQYV. The CDR3 bases are TGTGCCAGCAGTTTCTCAGGACTAGCGGGCGGCAGCTCCTACGAGCAGTACGTC.

There are a few counts of this clonotype. This rearrangement joins TRBV20-1 to TRBJ2-7; the D gene is possibly TRBD1 (6 bases). This CDR3 contains 13 residues. The V gene's germline CDR1 is DFQATT and CDR2 SNEGSKA (reference sequence). The V end lost 5 bases, the J end lost 4 bases, and 15 bases lay between the germline ends. The CDR3 sequence: CSALRDTVYEQYF. Written as DNA, the CDR3 is TGCAGTGCTCTACGGGACACCGTGTACGAGCAGTACTTC.

The rearrangement links TRBV7-9 to TRBJ2-5; tentative D call: TRBD2 (6 bases). Trimming pared 5 bases from V and 5 bases from J, leaving 21 bases between. CDR1 is SEHNR and CDR2 is FQNEAQ in the germline V gene (reference sequence). The CDR3 has 16 amino acids. The CDR3 spells CASSTFGTSEGETQYF. DNA of the CDR3: TGTGCCAGCAGCACCTTCGGGACTTCCGAAGGGGAGACCCAGTACTTC.

V is TRBV7-6 and J is TRBJ2-7; D might be TRBD2 (6 bases). Germline V lookup: CDR1 SGHVS, CDR2 FNYEAQ. CDR3 length: 14 residues. The V end lost 5 bases, the J end lost 3 bases, and 14 bases lay between the germline ends. The CDR3 reads CASSLGTQVYEQYF. CDR3 nucleotide sequence: TGTGCCAGCAGCCTCGGGACTCAAGTCTACGAGCAGTACTTC. The full variable domain, its missing parts supplied by reference TRBV7-6 and TRBJ2-7, is GAGVSQSPRYKVTKRGQDVALRCDPISGHVSLYWYRQALGQGPEFLTYFNYEAQQDKSGLPNDRFSAERPEGSISTLTIQRTEQRDSAMYRCASSLGTQVYEQYFGPGTRLTVT.

The CDR3 nucleotides are TGTGCCACCAGCAGAGTCCAACACGAGAATAGCACAGATACGCAGTATTTT. Its protein is CATSRVQHENSTDTQYF. The V call is TRBV15, the J call TRBJ2-3; D not resolved. V was shortened by 1 base and J by 0 bases, with 14 bases between the two germline ends. There are 17 residues in the CDR3. The V gene's germline CDR1 is LNHNV and CDR2 YYDKDF (reference sequence).

This clonotype came up a few times. The gene calls are TRBV9 and TRBJ2-2; D remains unclear. The V and J ends lost 0 bases and 6 bases respectively, with 9 bases between them. CDR3 length: 14 amino acids. Germline V CDR1 and CDR2: SGDLS, YYNGEE. CDR3 nucleotides: TGTGCCAGCAGCGTAGAGCCCCTCGCCGGGGAGCTGTTTTTT. It yields the protein CASSVEPLAGELFF. Full variable domain (rest looked up from reference TRBV9 and TRBJ2-2): DSGVTQTPKHLITATGQRVTLRCSPRSGDLSVYWYQQSLDQGLQFLIQYYNGEERAKGNILERFSAQQFPDLHSELNLSSLELGDSALYFCASSVEPLAGELFFGEGSRLTVL.

The chain couples TRBV9 to TRBJ2-7; possible D gene TRBD1, 5 bases. CDR1 and CDR2 from the germline V gene are SGDLS and YYNGEE. This CDR3 is built from 15 residues. Between the trimmed V and J ends, which lost 1 base and 4 bases, there was a span of 15 bases. The CDR3 sequence is CASSVTWGEEYEQYF. The CDR3 DNA reads as TGTGCCAGCAGCGTAACTTGGGGCGAAGAATACGAGCAGTACTTC.

In this sample, this clonotype turned up a few times. The V gene is TRBV7-9, the J gene TRBJ2-5; D gene unclear. V dropped 4 bases and J dropped 2 bases, with 14 bases sitting between them. The CDR3 is 15 amino acids. CDR1 is SEHNR and CDR2 is FQNEAQ in the germline V gene (reference sequence). CDR3 protein: CASSSFGAFQETQYF. The CDR3 DNA reads as TGTGCCAGCAGCTCCTTTGGCGCTTTTCAAGAGACCCAGTACTTC. Together with reference TRBV7-9 and TRBJ2-5, the CDR3 gives the full variable domain: DTGVSQNPRHKITKRGQNVTFRCDPISEHNRLYWYRQTLGQGPEFLTYFQNEAQLEKSRLLSDRFSAERPKGSFSTLEIQRTEQGDSAMYLCASSSFGAFQETQYFGPGTRLLVL.

The rearrangement uses TRBV7-8 and TRBJ1-5; the D is unclear. In germline, CDR1 is SGHVS, CDR2 FQNEAQ. The V gene lost 5 bases and the J gene lost 4 bases, with 12 bases spanning the gap. This CDR3 is 14 amino acids long. The CDR3, as DNA: TGTGCCAGCAGCCTCGCTCCGGGAAATCAGCCCCAGCATTTT. It is translated as CASSLAPGNQPQHF.